This TCR beta chain is from a study of regulatory T cells in long-lasting Graves disease. Study information: Less than 3 months of antithyroid drugs had been taken by newly diagnosed Graves' patients.

Combining iRepertoire HTBI primers with Arm-PCR of CDR3 regions, the authors built TCR beta libraries. TCRdb reanalysed the multiplex PCR reads using MiXCR and keeps one entry per CDR3 protein. Here the sample spans around 500,000 distinct CDR3 sequences, more than 15% being singletons. This clonotype was seen a few times. This CDR3 is built from 13 residues. Trimming removed 3 bases from V and 2 bases from J, with 7 bases in between. The germline V gene encodes CDR1 LNHDA and CDR2 SQIVND (reference sequence). Specified time point: newly diagnosed GD, antithyroid drugs for less than 3 months. The TCR library was prepared using RNA isolated from PBMCs. Blood from the periphery, approximately 10 milliliters in all, was drawn into EDTA tubes. In addition, the sample was reused for a study of T cells in Graves' hyperthyroidism and ophthalmopathy. That report notes: HTBI primers were the set used in a first-round RT-PCR of the TCR CDR3. Most thyroid clonotypes expanded above 0.001 appeared in blood too.

The origin of this receptor is a woman aged 40-60 years with Graves disease. V usage is TRBV19 and J usage is TRBJ1-2; unclear D gene. The sequencing used peripheral blood mononuclear cells (PBMCs), collected at new diagnosis, from a patient treated with antithyroid drugs. The CDR3 region has the DNA TGTGCCAGTAGTATGCGACAAAACTATGGCTACACCTTC. Encoded protein: CASSMRQNYGYTF.